This T cell receptor (beta chain) was recovered during a study of cytotoxic CD8 clonotypes in ibrutinib-treated CLL. CDR1 is LNHNV, CDR2 YYDKDF, per germline (reference sequence). V lost 0 bases and J 6 bases, leaving 8 bases between the germline ends. This CDR3 has 13 residues. Sequencing was performed with immunoSEQ multiplex PCR; in TCRdb, only in-frame clones are kept and a portion is missing. The sample shows about 10,000 clones, around three quarters of them seen only once. The clonotype originates from a human donor with chronic lymphocytic leukemia. The specimen comprised PBMCs, sampled at disease progression, from a patient treated with ibrutinib. The V and J genes are TRBV15 and TRBJ1-1; TRBD1 is a possible D gene (5 bases). The CDR3 DNA is TGTGCCACCAGCAGAGATCTGGGGGCTGAAGCTTTCTTT. Its protein product is CATSRDLGAEAFF.